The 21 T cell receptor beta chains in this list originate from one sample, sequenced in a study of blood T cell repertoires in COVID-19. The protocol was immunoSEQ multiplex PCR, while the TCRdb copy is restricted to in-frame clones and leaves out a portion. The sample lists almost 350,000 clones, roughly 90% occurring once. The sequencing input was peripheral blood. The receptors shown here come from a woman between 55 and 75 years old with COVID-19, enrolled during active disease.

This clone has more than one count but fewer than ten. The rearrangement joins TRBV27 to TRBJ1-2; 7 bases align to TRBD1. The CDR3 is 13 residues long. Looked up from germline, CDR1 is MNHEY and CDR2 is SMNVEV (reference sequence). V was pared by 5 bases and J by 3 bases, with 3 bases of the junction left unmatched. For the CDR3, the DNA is TGTGCCAGCAGTGAACAGGGGTACTATGGCTACACCTTC. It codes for CASSEQGYYGYTF.

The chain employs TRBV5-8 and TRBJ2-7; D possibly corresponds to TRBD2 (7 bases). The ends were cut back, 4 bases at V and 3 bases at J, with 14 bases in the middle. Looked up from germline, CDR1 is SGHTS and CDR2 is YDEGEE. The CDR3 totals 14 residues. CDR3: CASSRGGTFYEQYF. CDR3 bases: TGTGCCAGCAGCAGGGGGGGGACGTTCTACGAGCAGTACTTC. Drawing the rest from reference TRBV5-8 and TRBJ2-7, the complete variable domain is EAGVTQSPTHLIKTRGQQATLRCSPISGHTSVYWYQQALGLGLQFLLWYDEGEERNRGNFPPRFSGRQFPNYSSELNVNALELEDSALYLCASSRGGTFYEQYFGPGTRLTVT.

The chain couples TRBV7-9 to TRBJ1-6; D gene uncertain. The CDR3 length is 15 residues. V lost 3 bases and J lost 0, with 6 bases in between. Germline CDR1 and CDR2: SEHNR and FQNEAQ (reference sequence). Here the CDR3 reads CASSFGDSYNSPLHF. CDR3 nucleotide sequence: TGTGCCAGCAGCTTCGGGGACTCCTATAATTCACCCCTCCACTTT.

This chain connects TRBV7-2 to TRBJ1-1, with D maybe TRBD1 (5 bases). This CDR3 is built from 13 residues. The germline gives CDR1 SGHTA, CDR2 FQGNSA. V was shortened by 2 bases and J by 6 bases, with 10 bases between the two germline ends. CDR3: CASSLSQGSEAFF. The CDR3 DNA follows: TGTGCCAGCAGCTTATCCCAGGGCTCTGAAGCTTTCTTT.

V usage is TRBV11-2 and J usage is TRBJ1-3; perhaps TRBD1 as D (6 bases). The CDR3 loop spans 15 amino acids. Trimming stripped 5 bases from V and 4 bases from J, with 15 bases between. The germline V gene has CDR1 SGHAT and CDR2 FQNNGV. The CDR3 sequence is CASSKDRPRGNTIYF. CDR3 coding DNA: TGTGCCAGCAGCAAAGACAGGCCGAGAGGAAACACCATATATTTT.

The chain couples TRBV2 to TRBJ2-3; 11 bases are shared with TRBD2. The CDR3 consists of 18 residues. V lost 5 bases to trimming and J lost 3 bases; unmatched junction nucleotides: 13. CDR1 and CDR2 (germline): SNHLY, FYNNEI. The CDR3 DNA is TGTGCCAGCAGTCGGTCTGTAGCGGGGGGGCCGGGTACAGATACGCAGTATTTT. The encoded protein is CASSRSVAGGPGTDTQYF.

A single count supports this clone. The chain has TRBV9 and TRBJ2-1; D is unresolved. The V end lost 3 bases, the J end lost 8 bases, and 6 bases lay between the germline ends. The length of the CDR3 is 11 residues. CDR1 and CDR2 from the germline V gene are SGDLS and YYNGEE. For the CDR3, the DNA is TGTGCCAGCAGCGCCGGAGATGAGCAGTTCTTC. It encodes CASSAGDEQFF.

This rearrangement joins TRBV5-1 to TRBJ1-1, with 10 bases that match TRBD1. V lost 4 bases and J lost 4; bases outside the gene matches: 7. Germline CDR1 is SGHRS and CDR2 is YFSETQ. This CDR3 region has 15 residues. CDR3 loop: CASSPGQGMGTEAFF. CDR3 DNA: TGCGCCAGCAGCCCGGGACAGGGGATGGGCACTGAAGCTTTCTTT.

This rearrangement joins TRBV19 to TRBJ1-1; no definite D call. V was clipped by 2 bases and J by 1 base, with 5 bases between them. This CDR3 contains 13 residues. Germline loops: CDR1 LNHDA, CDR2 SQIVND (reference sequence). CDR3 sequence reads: CASSINRNTEAFF. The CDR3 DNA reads TGTGCCAGTAGTATAAACAGGAACACTGAAGCTTTCTTT. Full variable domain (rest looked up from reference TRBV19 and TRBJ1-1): DGGITQSPKYLFRKEGQNVTLSCEQNLNHDAMYWYRQDPGQGLRLIYYSQIVNDFQKGDIAEGYSVSREKKESFPLTVTSAQKNPTAFYLCASSINRNTEAFFGQGTRLTVV.

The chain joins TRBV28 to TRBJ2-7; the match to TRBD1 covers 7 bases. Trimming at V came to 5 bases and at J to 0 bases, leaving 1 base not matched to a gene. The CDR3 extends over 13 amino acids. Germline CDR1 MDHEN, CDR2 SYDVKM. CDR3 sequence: CASSGQASYEQYF. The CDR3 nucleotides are TGTGCCAGCAGTGGACAGGCCTCCTACGAGCAGTACTTC. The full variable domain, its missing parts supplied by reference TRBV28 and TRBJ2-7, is DVKVTQSSRYLVKRTGEKVFLECVQDMDHENMFWYRQDPGLGLRLIYFSYDVKMKEKGDIPEGYSVSREKKERFSLILESASTNQTSMYLCASSGQASYEQYFGPGTRLTVT.

CDR3 protein: CASSNVEGIGAFF. DNA of the CDR3: TGTGCCAGCAGCAATGTGGAGGGGATCGGGGCTTTCTTT. The chain combines TRBV21-1 with TRBJ1-1. TRBV21-1 is shown as a pseudogene. The CDR3 has 13 amino acids.

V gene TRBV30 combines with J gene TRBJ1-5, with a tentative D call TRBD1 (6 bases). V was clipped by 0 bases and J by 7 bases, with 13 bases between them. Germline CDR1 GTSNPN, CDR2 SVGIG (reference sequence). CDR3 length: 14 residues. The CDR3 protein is CAWSVGGAGQPQHF. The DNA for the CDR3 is TGTGCCTGGAGTGTGGGGGGGGCTGGACAGCCCCAGCATTTT.

The CDR3 here is CASSLKTGVNTGELFF. In DNA form, the CDR3 reads TGTGCCAGCAGTCTAAAGACGGGAGTGAACACCGGGGAGCTGTTTTTT. J is TRBJ2-2 and V is TRBV2; the D gene is possibly TRBD2 (6 bases). The CDR3 is made up of 16 amino acids. Trimming shortened V by 5 bases and J by 1 base, and 14 bases separated the two germline ends. Germline V gene data show CDR1 as SNHLY and CDR2 as FYNNEI.

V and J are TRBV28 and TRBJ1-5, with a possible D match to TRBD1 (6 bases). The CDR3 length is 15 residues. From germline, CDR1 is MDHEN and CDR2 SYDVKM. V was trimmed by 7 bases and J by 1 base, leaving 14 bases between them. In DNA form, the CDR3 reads TGTGCCAGCACTATTGGGACACTGAGCAATCAGCCCCAGCATTTT. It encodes CASTIGTLSNQPQHF.

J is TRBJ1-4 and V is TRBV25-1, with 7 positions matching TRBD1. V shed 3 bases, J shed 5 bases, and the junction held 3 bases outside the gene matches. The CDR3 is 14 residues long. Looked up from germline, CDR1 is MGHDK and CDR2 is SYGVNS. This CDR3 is CASSDRGSNEKLFF. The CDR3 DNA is TGTGCCAGCAGTGACAGGGGGTCGAATGAAAAACTGTTTTTT.

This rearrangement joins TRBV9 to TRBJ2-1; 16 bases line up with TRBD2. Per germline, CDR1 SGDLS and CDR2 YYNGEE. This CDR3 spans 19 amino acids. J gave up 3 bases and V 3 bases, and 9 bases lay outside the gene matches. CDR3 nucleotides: TGTGCCAGCAGCGAGGGGACTAGCGGGGGGGCCTCACACTACAATGAGCAGTTCTTC. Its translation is CASSEGTSGGASHYNEQFF.

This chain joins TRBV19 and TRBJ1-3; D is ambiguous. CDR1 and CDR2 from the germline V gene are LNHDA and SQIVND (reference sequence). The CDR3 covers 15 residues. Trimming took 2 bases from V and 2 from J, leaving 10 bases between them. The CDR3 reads CASSIISFPGNTIYF. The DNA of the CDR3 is TGTGCCAGTAGTATAATATCCTTTCCTGGAAACACCATATATTTT. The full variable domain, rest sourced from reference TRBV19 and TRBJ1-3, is DGGITQSPKYLFRKEGQNVTLSCEQNLNHDAMYWYRQDPGQGLRLIYYSQIVNDFQKGDIAEGYSVSREKKESFPLTVTSAQKNPTAFYLCASSIISFPGNTIYFGEGSWLTVV.

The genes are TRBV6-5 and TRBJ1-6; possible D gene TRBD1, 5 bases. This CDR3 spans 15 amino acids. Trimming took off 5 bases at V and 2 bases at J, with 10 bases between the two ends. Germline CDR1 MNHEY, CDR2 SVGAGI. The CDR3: CASSRQPPYNSPLHF. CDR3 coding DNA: TGTGCCAGCAGTCGACAGCCCCCCTATAATTCACCCCTCCACTTT.

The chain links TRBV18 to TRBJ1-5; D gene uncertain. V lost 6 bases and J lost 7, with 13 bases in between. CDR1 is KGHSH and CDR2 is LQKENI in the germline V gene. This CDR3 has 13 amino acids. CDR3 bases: TGTGCCAGCTCCCCTGGGTTGAGGCAGCCCCAGCATTTT. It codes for CASSPGLRQPQHF.

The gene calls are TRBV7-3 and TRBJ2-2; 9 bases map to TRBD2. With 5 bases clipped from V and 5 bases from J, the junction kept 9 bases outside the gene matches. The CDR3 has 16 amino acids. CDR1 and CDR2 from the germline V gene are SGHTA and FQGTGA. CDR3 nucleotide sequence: TGTGCCAGCAGCACCGGGACTAGCAGATTAACCGGGGAGCTGTTTTTT. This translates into CASSTGTSRLTGELFF.

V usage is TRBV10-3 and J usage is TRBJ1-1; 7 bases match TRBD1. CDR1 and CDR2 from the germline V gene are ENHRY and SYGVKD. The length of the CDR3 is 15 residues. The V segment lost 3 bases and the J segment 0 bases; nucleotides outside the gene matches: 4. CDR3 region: CAISEPGTVNTEAFF. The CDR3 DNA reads TGTGCCATCAGTGAACCCGGGACAGTGAACACTGAAGCTTTCTTT.